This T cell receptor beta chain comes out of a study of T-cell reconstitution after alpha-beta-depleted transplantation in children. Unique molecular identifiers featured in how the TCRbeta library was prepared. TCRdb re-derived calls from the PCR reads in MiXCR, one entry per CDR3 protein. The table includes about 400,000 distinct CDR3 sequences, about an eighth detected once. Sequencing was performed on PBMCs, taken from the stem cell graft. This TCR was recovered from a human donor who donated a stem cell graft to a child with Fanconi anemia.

The CDR3 region has the DNA TGTGCCACCAGCAGAGATCGAGGGCGCGGGGCCAACGTCCTGACTTTC. Residues: CATSRDRGRGANVLTF. The rearrangement joins TRBV15 to TRBJ2-6; a weak D match, TRBD2 (5 bases). The germline gives CDR1 LNHNV, CDR2 YYDKDF (reference sequence). The V end lost 0 bases, the J end lost 4 bases, and 10 bases lay between the germline ends. This CDR3 is built from 16 residues.